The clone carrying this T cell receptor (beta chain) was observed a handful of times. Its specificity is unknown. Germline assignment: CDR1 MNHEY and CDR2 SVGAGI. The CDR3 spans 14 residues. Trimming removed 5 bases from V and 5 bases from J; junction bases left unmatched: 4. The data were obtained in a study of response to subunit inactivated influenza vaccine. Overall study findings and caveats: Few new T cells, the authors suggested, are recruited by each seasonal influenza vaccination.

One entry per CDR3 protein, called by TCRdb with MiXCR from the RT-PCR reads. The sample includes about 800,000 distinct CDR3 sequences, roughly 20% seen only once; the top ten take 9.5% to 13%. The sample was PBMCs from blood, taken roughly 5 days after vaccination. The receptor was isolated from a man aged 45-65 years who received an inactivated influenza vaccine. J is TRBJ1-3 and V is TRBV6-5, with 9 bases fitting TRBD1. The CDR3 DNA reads TGTGCCAGCAGTAACACAGGGGGCAGAAACACCATATATTTT. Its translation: CASSNTGGRNTIYF.